Presented here are 4 T cell receptor beta chains from one specimen sequenced in a study of blood T cell repertoires in COVID-19. Here immunoSEQ multiplex PCR was the method, and the copy in TCRdb shows in-frame clones only, minus some. This sample has tens of thousands of clones, with about 89% found just once. Sequencing used peripheral blood. These receptors were obtained from a woman between 65 and 79 years old with active COVID-19.

The chain couples TRBV12-3 or TRBV12-4 to TRBJ2-7, with D possibly TRBD1 on 6 matching bases. V lost 5 bases to trimming and J lost 3 bases, with 11 bases between them. This CDR3 region has 13 residues. CDR3 nucleotides: TGTGCCAGCAGTCAGGACAGTTACTACGAGCAGTACTTC. It encodes CASSQDSYYEQYF.

The chain recombines TRBV28 with TRBJ1-5; D uncertain. Germline CDR1 and CDR2: MDHEN and SYDVKM. The V end was cut by 7 bases, the J end by 4 bases, with 17 bases between. The CDR3 consists of 15 residues. The CDR3 nucleotides read TGTGCCAGCAAGGGAGGGCCCAACCTAAATCAGCCCCAGCATTTT. As protein: CASKGGPNLNQPQHF. Full variable domain (missing parts from reference TRBV28 and TRBJ1-5): DVKVTQSSRYLVKRTGEKVFLECVQDMDHENMFWYRQDPGLGLRLIYFSYDVKMKEKGDIPEGYSVSREKKERFSLILESASTNQTSMYLCASKGGPNLNQPQHFGDGTRLSIL.

The CDR3 region has the DNA TGTGCCAGCAGCCAAGATCTGGGCTCCGGGACAGGGGACGAGCAGTACTTC. Translated, it gives CASSQDLGSGTGDEQYF. This chain connects TRBV4-2 to TRBJ2-7, with TRBD1 matching over 10 bases. Germline V CDR1 and CDR2: LGHNA, YNFKEQ. V was clipped by 0 bases and J by 5 bases; unmatched bases: 10. The CDR3 extends over 17 amino acids.

The rearrangement links TRBV6-6 to TRBJ2-3, with 9 nucleotides matching TRBD2. Per germline, CDR1 MNHNY and CDR2 SVGAGI (reference sequence). The CDR3 spans 16 residues. J lost 6 bases, V lost 5 bases, and 12 bases had no gene match. This chain's CDR3 is CASSPSGTSFPDTQYF. In DNA, the CDR3 is TGTGCCAGCAGTCCCTCCGGGACTAGCTTCCCCGATACGCAGTATTTT.